This is a list of T cell receptor beta chains from one sample in a study of cytomegalovirus exposure and HLA in healthy donors. Only in-frame clones appear in the TCRdb table, and some are missing; sequencing was by immunoSEQ multiplex PCR. The sample lists 250,000 to 350,000 clones, 75% to 90% occurring once. The sample was PBMCs. The receptors derive from a woman aged 25 to 39 in good health and CMV-seropositive. The CDR3 runs from the conserved cysteine through the conserved F or W. The order of the fields is clone size, V gene, D gene, J gene, CDR3 protein, CDR3 DNA. D genes are given only for firm matches. Some rows have no size entry. The others give once, few or many, or a class for an expanded clone.

.	TRBV9	TRBD2	TRBJ2-1	CASSVEASGSYNEQFF	TGTGCCAGCAGCGTAGAGGCTAGCGGGTCTTACAATGAGCAGTTCTTC
.	TRBV5-1	TRBD1	TRBJ1-1	CASSLGERGRLATEAFF	TGCGCCAGCAGCTTGGGAGAGAGGGGGCGCTTGGCCACTGAAGCTTTCTTT
.	TRBV19	.	TRBJ2-1	CASSWGPPNEQFF	TGTGCCAGTAGTTGGGGACCCCCCAATGAGCAGTTCTTC
.	TRBV29-1	.	TRBJ2-1	CSVEVVTYNEQFF	TGCAGCGTTGAGGTTGTCACCTACAATGAGCAGTTCTTC
.	TRBV2	TRBD1	TRBJ1-5	CASSRDSNSNQPQHF	TGTGCCAGCAGTCGGGACAGTAATAGCAATCAGCCCCAGCATTTT
.	TRBV5-1	.	TRBJ2-3	CASSPVGGSGTQYF	TGCGCCAGCAGCCCCGTCGGGGGTTCGGGTACGCAGTATTTT
.	TRBV4-2	TRBD1	TRBJ2-7	CASSQGTGGAYEQYF	TGTGCCAGCAGCCAAGGGACAGGGGGCGCCTACGAGCAGTACTTC
.	TRBV9	.	TRBJ1-2	CASSVDPNYGYTF	TGTGCCAGCAGCGTAGACCCTAACTATGGCTACACCTTC
.	TRBV27	TRBD2	TRBJ2-1	CASTKAGGPYNEQFF	TGTGCCAGCACCAAAGCGGGGGGGCCTTACAATGAGCAGTTCTTC
.	TRBV27	TRBD2	TRBJ2-2	CASSFRPSGRVGTGELFF	TGTGCCAGCAGTTTCCGCCCTAGCGGGAGGGTTGGCACCGGGGAGCTGTTTTTT
few	TRBV14	.	TRBJ1-2	CASSQARNYGYTF	TGTGCCAGCAGCCAAGCTCGGAACTATGGCTACACCTTC
.	TRBV7-9	TRBD2	TRBJ2-3	CASSYPLAGGARTDTQYF	TGTGCCAGCAGCTACCCTCTAGCGGGGGGGGCCCGCACAGATACGCAGTATTTT
.	TRBV2	.	TRBJ1-2	CASILGLHYGYTF	TGTGCCAGCATTCTGGGACTCCACTATGGCTACACCTTC
.	TRBV11-3	TRBD1	TRBJ2-7	CASSKGAGEREQYF	TGTGCCAGCAGCAAGGGGGCAGGGGAGCGCGAGCAGTACTTC
.	TRBV6-1	.	TRBJ2-7	CASQALTESYEQYF	TGTGCCAGCCAGGCCCTGACGGAATCCTACGAGCAGTACTTC
few	TRBV4-1	.	TRBJ2-1	CASSQDTAEDEQFF	TGCGCCAGCAGCCAAGATACCGCGGAGGATGAGCAGTTCTTC
.	TRBV29-1	TRBD2	TRBJ2-1	CSAPKTRTSLSNEQFF	TGCAGCGCCCCTAAAACCAGGACTAGCTTAAGCAATGAGCAGTTCTTC
once	TRBV15	.	TRBJ1-3	CATSRDRSASDIYF	TGTGCCACCAGCAGAGATAGAAGTGCTAGCGATATATATTTT
.	TRBV28	.	TRBJ1-2	CASSRVAYTGYTF	TGTGCCAGCAGCCGGGTTGCTTATACTGGCTACACCTTC
.	TRBV6-6	TRBD1	TRBJ1-5	CASRHTGEVNQPQHF	TGTGCCAGCAGACACACAGGGGAGGTCAATCAGCCCCAGCATTTT
.	TRBV4-3	.	TRBJ1-5	CASSHARGMQPQHF	TGCGCCAGCAGCCATGCTAGGGGGATGCAGCCCCAGCATTTT
.	TRBV9	.	TRBJ1-6	CASSVAQTNSPLHF	TGTGCCAGCAGCGTTGCTCAGACCAATTCACCCCTCCACTTT
.	TRBV10-3	TRBD2	TRBJ2-7	CAISEASGRADEQYF	TGTGCCATCAGTGAGGCTAGCGGGAGGGCGGACGAGCAGTACTTC
few	TRBV30	TRBD1	TRBJ1-2	CAWTSQGSLGYTF	TGTGCCTGGACCTCACAGGGGTCCCTTGGCTACACCTTC
.	TRBV9	.	TRBJ2-7	CASSVQDSYEQYF	TGTGCCAGCAGCGTGCAGGACTCCTACGAGCAGTACTTC
.	TRBV7-8	.	TRBJ2-7	CASSLTPRAYEQYF	TGTGCCAGCAGCTTAACTCCCAGGGCGTACGAGCAGTACTTC
.	TRBV14	.	TRBJ2-6	CASSRVTGANVLTF	TGTGCCAGCAGCCGGGTGACTGGGGCCAACGTCCTGACTTTC
few	TRBV11-3	TRBD2	TRBJ2-1	CASIKTGTSVADEQFF	TGTGCCAGCATCAAAACCGGGACTAGCGTGGCAGATGAGCAGTTCTTC
.	TRBV7-3	.	TRBJ2-1	CASSPRNRQFF	TGTGCCAGCAGCCCGAGGAACCGGCAGTTCTTC
few	TRBV20-1	.	TRBJ2-1	CSARVTNEQFF	TGCAGTGCTAGAGTCACCAATGAGCAGTTCTTC
.	TRBV6-5	TRBD1	TRBJ2-7	CASNPGQGYEQYF	TGTGCCAGCAACCCGGGACAGGGCTACGAGCAGTACTTC
.	TRBV11-2	.	TRBJ2-2	CASSLMRSGAGELFF	TGTGCCAGCAGCTTAATGAGGTCAGGGGCCGGGGAGCTGTTTTTT
.	TRBV7-2	TRBD1	TRBJ2-5	CASSLGRGGEKTQYF	TGTGCCAGCAGCTTAGGAAGAGGGGGCGAAAAGACCCAGTACTTC
.	TRBV6-1	TRBD1	TRBJ1-5	CASGAGTGSNQPQHF	TGTGCCAGCGGGGCCGGGACAGGGTCCAATCAGCCCCAGCATTTT
.	TRBV28	.	TRBJ1-2	CASSPPVGNNGYTF	TGTGCCAGCAGCCCCCCGGTGGGAAACAATGGCTACACCTTC
.	TRBV6-1	.	TRBJ2-1	CASPPAGARNEQFF	TGTGCCAGCCCCCCCGCAGGGGCTCGCAATGAGCAGTTCTTC
.	TRBV28	.	TRBJ2-3	CASSFAEGTDTQYF	TGTGCCAGCAGTTTTGCGGAGGGCACAGATACGCAGTATTTT
.	TRBV9	.	TRBJ1-1	CASSGGQDTEAFF	TGTGCCAGCAGCGGGGGGCAGGACACTGAAGCTTTCTTT
.	TRBV5-1	.	TRBJ2-3	CASSVSTDTQYF	TGCGCCAGCAGCGTAAGCACAGATACGCAGTATTTT
.	TRBV7-2	.	TRBJ1-6	CASSLIWGSPLHF	TGTGCCAGCAGCTTAATCTGGGGTTCACCCCTCCACTTT
.	TRBV5-1	TRBD2	TRBJ2-7	CASSPLLAGGSEQYF	TGCGCCAGCAGCCCACTCCTAGCGGGAGGCTCCGAGCAGTACTTC
.	TRBV28	TRBD1	TRBJ2-7	CASRVPGGEQYF	TGTGCCAGCAGGGTCCCAGGGGGCGAGCAGTACTTC
.	TRBV6-5	TRBD1	TRBJ2-3	CASSRDRADTQYF	TGTGCCAGCAGCCGGGACAGGGCAGATACGCAGTATTTT
few	TRBV28	TRBD1	TRBJ1-2	CASSFPGQGLGYTF	TGTGCCAGCAGTTTTCCCGGACAGGGGTTGGGCTACACCTTC
.	TRBV29-1	TRBD1	TRBJ2-7	CSVVLTGSPLYEQYF	TGCAGCGTTGTTTTGACAGGGTCTCCTCTCTACGAGCAGTACTTC
.	TRBV19	.	TRBJ1-3	CASSIAVSGNTIYF	TGTGCCAGTAGTATAGCAGTATCCGGAAACACCATATATTTT
once	TRBV6-4	TRBD1	TRBJ2-1	CAITGQGNSYNEQFF	TGTGCCATCACGGGACAGGGGAATTCCTACAATGAGCAGTTCTTC
.	TRBV27	.	TRBJ2-7	CASSYTGTAYGQYF	TGTGCCAGCAGTTATACCGGAACGGCCTACGGGCAGTACTTC